The clone carrying this T cell receptor beta chain was observed once. Here immunoSEQ multiplex PCR was the method, and the copy in TCRdb shows in-frame clones only, minus some. The table includes 60,000 to 75,000 clones, more than 75% detected once. These data belong to a study of T cell changes during pregnancy in multiple sclerosis. The germline gives CDR1 SGHTA, CDR2 FQGNSA. V gave up 5 bases and J gave up 5 bases, with 15 bases separating them. There are 14 residues in the CDR3. This chain joins TRBV7-2 and TRBJ1-2; D is undetermined. This clonotype was sampled from a female donor with multiple sclerosis, enrolled in a pregnancy study. The sample consisted of peripheral blood, taken in the third trimester of pregnancy. The DNA of the CDR3 is TGTGCCAGCAGCGTCGCCTTGGCCGAATATGGCTACACCTTC. Its translation is CASSVALAEYGYTF.